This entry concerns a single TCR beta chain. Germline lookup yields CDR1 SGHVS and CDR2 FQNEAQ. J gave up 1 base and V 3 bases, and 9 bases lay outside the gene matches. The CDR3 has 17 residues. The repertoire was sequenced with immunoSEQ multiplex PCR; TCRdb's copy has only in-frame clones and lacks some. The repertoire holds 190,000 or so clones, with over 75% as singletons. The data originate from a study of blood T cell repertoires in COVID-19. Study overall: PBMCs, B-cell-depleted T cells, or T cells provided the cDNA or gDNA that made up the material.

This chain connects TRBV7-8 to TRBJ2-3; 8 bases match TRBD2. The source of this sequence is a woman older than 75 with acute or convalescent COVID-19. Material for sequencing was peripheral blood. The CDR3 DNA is TGTGCCAGCAGCTTTGGGCTAGCGGGTTTCCGCACAGATACGCAGTATTTT. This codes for CASSFGLAGFRTDTQYF.